Shown below are 14 T cell receptor beta chains from a single sample sequenced in a study of vaccination effects on CD4 cells after COVID-19 (dated by TCRdb to between 2022 and 2023). The antigens these receptors bind are not known. In the ViraFEST assay, PBMC were stimulated with viral peptide pools, and antigen-specific CD4+ T cell clonotypes were then identified by expansion using TCR sequencing. After roughly 11 days of culture, CD4+ T cells were isolated with the EasySep CD4+ T cell isolation kit. Each participant got two doses of an mRNA SARS-CoV-2 vaccine, either BNT162b2 or mRNA-1273. The receptor library was made with the immunoSEQ multiplex PCR assay. Drawn from immuneACCESS, this table holds only the in-frame rearrangements with V and J called that TCRdb kept. Clones are partly lost; checked studies trace under half to an unresolved V gene and leave the rest unexplained. In all, the sample holds around 81,000 clones, and 60% to 80% of those were seen once. The biggest ten clones account for about 1.2% of the sample.

The specimen was CD4+ T cells from PBMCs cultured with HCoV-OC43 spike peptides, collected after COVID-19 vaccination. Sample cell subset or site, as interpreted from the label and publication: HCoV-OC43 spike overlapping peptide pool stimulation. The receptors derive from a human donor who received a COVID-19 vaccine.

The gene calls are TRBV2 and TRBJ2-3; no reliable D call. CDR1 is SNHLY, CDR2 FYNNEI, per germline. The CDR3 contains 12 residues. V shed 2 bases and J shed 0 bases, with 0 bases lying between them. The CDR3 sequence: CASSESTDTQYF. CDR3 in DNA: TGTGCCAGCAGTGAAAGCACAGATACGCAGTATTTT.

The rearrangement joins TRBV18 to TRBJ2-1; D tentatively fits TRBD1 or TRBD2 (6 bases each). The CDR3 contains 14 residues. From germline, CDR1 is KGHSH and CDR2 LQKENI. The V end lost 8 bases, the J end lost 6 bases, and 17 bases lay between the germline ends. The CDR3 loop reads CASGTGGGLNEQFF. Here the CDR3 DNA reads TGTGCCAGCGGCACCGGTGGGGGGCTCAATGAGCAGTTCTTC. Combining the CDR3 with reference TRBV18 and TRBJ2-1 gives the whole variable domain NAGVMQNPRHLVRRRGQEARLRCSPMKGHSHVYWYRQLPEEGLKFMVYLQKENIIDESGMPKERFSAEFPKEGPSILRIQQVVRGDSAAYFCASGTGGGLNEQFFGPGTRLTVL.

This clone was seen a few times. The V call is TRBV29-1, the J call TRBJ1-2; unclear D gene. V lost 4 bases and J lost 4, with 16 bases in between. CDR3 length: 14 amino acids. The germline V gene has CDR1 SQVTM and CDR2 ANQGSEA. The CDR3 loop reads CSVGMGAEGYGYTF. CDR3 sequence (DNA): TGCAGCGTTGGGATGGGTGCGGAGGGCTATGGCTACACCTTC. Filled out from reference TRBV29-1 and TRBJ1-2, the complete variable domain reads SAVISQKPSRDICQRGTSLTIQCQVDSQVTMMFWYRQQPGQSLTLIATANQGSEATYESGFVIDKFPISRPNLTFSTLTVSNMSPEDSSIYLCSVGMGAEGYGYTFGSGTRLTVV.

This clone was counted between two and nine times. The chain couples TRBV2 to TRBJ1-5; no clear D. V lost 8 bases and J 1 base, leaving 15 bases between the germline ends. The V gene's germline CDR1 is SNHLY and CDR2 FYNNEI. There are 15 residues in the CDR3. DNA of the CDR3: TGTGCCAGCTCGAGCGCTCCCGTAAGCAATCAGCCCCAGCATTTT. It specifies CASSSAPVSNQPQHF.

This chain joins TRBV4-2 and TRBJ2-1, with no clear D. Deletions cut 4 bases from V and 4 bases from J, with 11 bases between. The CDR3 runs to 14 residues. Germline V gene sequence: CDR1 LGHNA, CDR2 YNFKEQ. CDR3 region: CASSRELTYNEQFF. CDR3 DNA: TGTGCCAGCAGCCGAGAGCTAACGTACAATGAGCAGTTCTTC.

J is TRBJ1-2 and V is TRBV6-5; D gene ambiguous. Trimming removed 7 bases at V and 0 bases at J, with 15 bases between. Germline V lookup: CDR1 MNHEY, CDR2 SVGAGI. The CDR3 consists of 15 residues. The CDR3 region has the DNA TGTGCCAGCAACGAGGCGCCAAGGACTAACTATGGCTACACCTTC. As protein: CASNEAPRTNYGYTF.

The rearrangement joins TRBV6-6 to TRBJ1-4, with D perhaps matching TRBD1 (6 bases). CDR3 size: 15 residues. Germline V lookup: CDR1 MNHNY, CDR2 SVGAGI (reference sequence). The ends were cut back, 2 bases at V and 8 bases at J, with 15 bases in the middle. CDR3 residues: CASSYLGQGGEKLFF. CDR3 nucleotide sequence: TGTGCCAGCAGTTACCTGGGACAAGGTGGAGAAAAACTGTTTTTT.

The chain has TRBV6-6 and TRBJ1-4, with a weak D call TRBD1 (5 bases). Germline assignment: CDR1 MNHNY and CDR2 SVGAGI (reference sequence). Trimming shortened V by 0 bases and J by 5 bases, and 10 bases separated the two germline ends. This CDR3 region has 15 residues. The CDR3 reads CASSYSGTGNEKLFF. In DNA form, the CDR3 reads TGTGCCAGCAGTTACTCCGGGACGGGGAATGAAAAACTGTTTTTT.

V gene TRBV5-1 combines with J gene TRBJ1-6; no firm D call. Trimming shortened V by 0 bases and J by 0 bases, and 4 bases separated the two germline ends. This CDR3 is 15 amino acids long. Germline V gives CDR1 SGHRS, CDR2 YFSETQ. The CDR3 protein is CASSLASSYNSPLHF. CDR3 sequence (DNA): TGCGCCAGCAGCTTGGCCAGCTCCTATAATTCACCCCTCCACTTT.

This clone was observed once. CDR3 sequence: CASSIQVAPLHF. CDR3 sequence (DNA): TGTGCCAGCAGTATACAGGTGGCACCCCTCCACTTT. The V and J genes are TRBV7-2 and TRBJ1-6; D is possibly TRBD1 (5 bases). Germline loops: CDR1 SGHTA, CDR2 FQGNSA. V gave up 6 bases and J gave up 11 bases, with 11 bases separating them. The length of the CDR3 is 12 residues.

The V gene is TRBV18, the J gene TRBJ1-6; no definite D call. Germline CDR1 reads KGHSH; CDR2 reads LQKENI. There are 16 residues in the CDR3. Trimming pared 2 bases from V and 7 bases from J, leaving 15 bases between. The chain's CDR3 is CASSPRMAEGNSPLHF. The DNA of the CDR3 is TGTGCCAGCTCACCAAGGATGGCAGAAGGGAATTCACCCCTCCACTTT.

V gene TRBV11-1 combines with J gene TRBJ2-1; D gene uncertain. CDR3 length: 11 residues. Deletions cut 5 bases from V and 4 bases from J, with 3 bases between. Germline V gives CDR1 SGHAT, CDR2 FQDESV (reference sequence). CDR3 bases: TGTGCCAGCAGCGAGTACAATGAGCAGTTCTTC. Amino acids: CASSEYNEQFF.

In its sample, this clone was seen a few times. This chain links TRBV11-2 with TRBJ1-6; tentative D call: TRBD1 (5 bases). V lost 4 bases and J lost 6, with 10 bases in between. CDR3 length: 14 amino acids. Germline V gives CDR1 SGHAT, CDR2 FQNNGV. CDR3 sequence reads: CASSSGAFNSPLHF. The CDR3 DNA sequence: TGTGCCAGCAGCTCCGGGGCATTTAATTCACCCCTCCACTTT.

The gene calls are TRBV5-1 and TRBJ2-2, with D unresolved. The V end lost 2 bases, the J end lost 1 base, and 3 bases lay between the germline ends. Germline lookup yields CDR1 SGHRS and CDR2 YFSETQ. The CDR3 has 13 amino acids. For the CDR3, the DNA is TGCGCCAGCAGCTTTCGGAACACCGGGGAGCTGTTTTTT. Its translation: CASSFRNTGELFF.